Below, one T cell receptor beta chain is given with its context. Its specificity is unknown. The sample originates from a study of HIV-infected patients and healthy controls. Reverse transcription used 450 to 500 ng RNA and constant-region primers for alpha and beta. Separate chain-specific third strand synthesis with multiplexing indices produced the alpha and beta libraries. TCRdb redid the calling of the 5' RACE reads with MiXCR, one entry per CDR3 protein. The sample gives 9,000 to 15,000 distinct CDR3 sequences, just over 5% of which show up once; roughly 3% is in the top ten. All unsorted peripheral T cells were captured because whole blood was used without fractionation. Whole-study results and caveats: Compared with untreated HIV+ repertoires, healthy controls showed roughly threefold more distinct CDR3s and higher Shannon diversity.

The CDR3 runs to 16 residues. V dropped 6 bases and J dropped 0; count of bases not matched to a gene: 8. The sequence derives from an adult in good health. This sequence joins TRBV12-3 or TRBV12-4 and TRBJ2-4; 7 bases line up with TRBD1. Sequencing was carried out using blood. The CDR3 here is CASSRQGFLAKNIQYF. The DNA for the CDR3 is TGTGCCAGCAGCCGACAGGGATTTCTAGCCAAAAACATTCAGTACTTC.